This is a list of T cell receptor beta chains from one sample in a study of shared clonotypes between healthy human individuals. Method: immunoSEQ multiplex PCR; TCRdb's copy keeps in-frame clones and lacks some. The table records some 800,000 clones, approximately 92% of them present only once. The source material was naive CD8+ T cells sorted from blood. These receptor sequences come from a man in his thirties or forties in good health. Both conserved end residues are part of each CDR3. D genes are given only for firm matches. Clone sizes are given selectively: once, few, many, or a class where the clone is expanded.

TRBJ2-1,TRBV27,-,-,TGTGCCAGCAGTTTACGGGCTAGCAGCCCTTACAATGAGCAGTTCTTC,CASSLRASSPYNEQFF
TRBJ1-4,TRBV28,-,-,TGTGCCAGCAGTTTGGCCCGGCGAACTAATGAAAAACTGTTTTTT,CASSLARRTNEKLFF
TRBJ2-1,TRBV9,TRBD2,-,TGTGCCAGCAGTGGACTAGCGGGAGGATCGGTCTACAATGAGCAGTTCTTC,CASSGLAGGSVYNEQFF
TRBJ1-1,TRBV7-8,-,-,TGTGCCAGCAGCTTATTGGACGGCCAAGGGGTGTCCACTGAAGCTTTCTTT,CASSLLDGQGVSTEAFF
TRBJ1-1,TRBV6-6,-,-,TGTGCCAGCAGGCCCGGGCTGGCTGAAGCTTTCTTT,CASRPGLAEAFF
TRBJ2-2,TRBV7-9,TRBD2,once,TGTGCCAGCAGCTTAGGACTAGCGGGAGAGCAACATGGGGAGCTGTTTTTT,CASSLGLAGEQHGELFF
TRBJ2-7,TRBV7-7,TRBD1,-,TGTGCTAGCAGCTTATCATCCGGGACAGGGAACGAGCAGTACTTC,CASSLSSGTGNEQYF
TRBJ2-2,TRBV11-3,-,-,TGTGCCAGCAGCTCCTATATAGGCGCGGAAGGAAATCTGAACACCGGGGAGCTGTTTTTT,CASSSYIGAEGNLNTGELFF
TRBJ2-3,TRBV10-3,-,-,TGTGCCATCAGTGAGCTTTCCACCACAGATACGCAGTATTTT,CAISELSTTDTQYF
TRBJ1-1,TRBV4-1,-,-,TGCGCCAGCAGCCACTTAGGAACCACTGAAGCTTTCTTT,CASSHLGTTEAFF
TRBJ2-1,TRBV7-2,TRBD2,-,TGTGCCAGCAGCGACGAGACTAGCGGCCCTTTTTCCTACAATGAGCAGTTCTTC,CASSDETSGPFSYNEQFF
TRBJ1-3,TRBV11-3,-,-,TGTGCCAGCAGCTTAGTGTTAAGCTCTGGAAACACCATATATTTT,CASSLVLSSGNTIYF
TRBJ1-1,TRBV5-6,TRBD1,-,TGTGCCAGCAGCCTGACAGGGAGAGCTGAAGCTTTCTTT,CASSLTGRAEAFF
TRBJ1-2,TRBV27,-,few,TGTGCCAGCAGTCCGACCAACTATGGCTACACCTTC,CASSPTNYGYTF
TRBJ2-1,TRBV7-9,TRBD2,-,TGTGCCAGCAGCTCCCATCCCACTAGCGGCCACAATGAGCAGTTCTTC,CASSSHPTSGHNEQFF
TRBJ1-4,TRBV28,-,-,TGTGCCAGCAGTTTAGGGTGGTATGGGGAAAAACTGTTTTTT,CASSLGWYGEKLFF
TRBJ2-1,TRBV10-1,TRBD2,-,TGCGCCAGCAGTGAGGGGACTAGCGGGAGAGGCAATGAGCAGTTCTTC,CASSEGTSGRGNEQFF
TRBJ2-7,TRBV23-1,-,-,TGCGCCAGCAGTCAATCCCCCCTGGCAGACGAGCAGTACTTC,CASSQSPLADEQYF
TRBJ2-7,TRBV28,TRBD2,-,TGTGCCAGCAGTTTATTTAGCGGGAGCGGATTGGAGTACGAGCAGTACTTC,CASSLFSGSGLEYEQYF
TRBJ2-1,TRBV29-1,TRBD2,-,TGCAGCGTTAGGGGACTAGCGGGAGGGCCGGACTTTTACAATGAGCAGTTCTTC,CSVRGLAGGPDFYNEQFF
TRBJ2-5,TRBV19,-,-,TGTGCCAGTAGTATGGTCAGCCAAGAGACCCAGTACTTC,CASSMVSQETQYF
TRBJ2-3,TRBV5-4,-,-,TGTGCCAGCCAACTAGATGGTATGGCGCAGTATTTT,CASQLDGMAQYF
TRBJ1-1,TRBV27,-,few,TGTGCCAGCATGCCTCCCACGGGAGGTCCTGAAGCTTTCTTT,CASMPPTGGPEAFF
TRBJ2-1,TRBV7-9,TRBD1,-,TGTGCCAGCAGCTCGACAGGGAAGAATGAGCAGTTCTTC,CASSSTGKNEQFF
TRBJ2-2,TRBV27,-,-,TGTGCCAGCAGTTTTTTCGGCGGTAACACCGGGGAGCTGTTTTTT,CASSFFGGNTGELFF
TRBJ2-3,TRBV7-2,TRBD2,-,TGTGCCAGCAGCTCCCACGGGCGGGAGTGGACAGATACGCAGTATTTT,CASSSHGREWTDTQYF
TRBJ2-1,TRBV7-2,-,-,TGTGCCAGCAGCGTCGAGAGGGGAAAGCAGTTCTTC,CASSVERGKQFF
TRBJ2-7,TRBV27,-,-,TGTGCCAGCAGCCCAGGGAGGAGCTCCTACGAGCAGTACTTC,CASSPGRSSYEQYF
TRBJ2-1,TRBV7-9,TRBD2,-,TGTGCCAGCAGTTTAACGGGACTAGCGGACTACAATGAGCAGTTCTTC,CASSLTGLADYNEQFF
TRBJ2-7,TRBV5-1,TRBD2,-,TGCGCCAGCAGCCCGGGGGGGTTTGGACTGGTATACTACGAGCAGTACTTC,CASSPGGFGLVYYEQYF
TRBJ1-1,TRBV25-1,-,-,TGTGCCAGCAGTGATGGCGGGGGGCTGGGCGCTTTCTTT,CASSDGGGLGAFF
TRBJ2-1,TRBV9,-,once,TGTGCCAGCAGCGTAGTTGTGGGACCGTACAATGAGCAGTTCTTC,CASSVVVGPYNEQFF
TRBJ2-1,TRBV6-5,-,-,TGTGCCAGCAGTTACTCGGACCGAACCTCCTACAATGAGCAGTTCTTC,CASSYSDRTSYNEQFF
TRBJ2-7,TRBV5-1,-,-,TGCGCCAGCAGCTTGGCCACCGGGGGCAGGGAGGACGAGCAGTACTTC,CASSLATGGREDEQYF
TRBJ2-7,TRBV13,-,-,TGTGCCAGCAGCTCTTGGGTAAGGGGCTACGAGCAGTACTTC,CASSSWVRGYEQYF
TRBJ2-2,TRBV2,-,-,TGTGCCAGCAGTGAATTCCAGACCGGGGAGCTGTTTTTT,CASSEFQTGELFF
TRBJ2-7,TRBV7-2,TRBD2,once,TGTGCCAGCAGCCCCGGACTAGCGGCCTACGAGCAGTACTTC,CASSPGLAAYEQYF
TRBJ2-3,TRBV9,TRBD2,-,TGTGCCAGCAGCCCCCGACTAGCTGCAGATACGCAGTATTTT,CASSPRLAADTQYF
TRBJ2-3,TRBV30,-,-,TGTGCCTGGAGTGATTCAGATACGCAGTATTTT,CAWSDSDTQYF
TRBJ2-7,TRBV5-4,-,-,TGTGCCAGCAGCTTGGAGCAGCGTGGGACCTACGAGCAGTACTTC,CASSLEQRGTYEQYF
TRBJ2-7,TRBV4-1,-,-,TGCGCCAGCAGCCTAGGACTACCAGGGTACGAGCAGTACTTC,CASSLGLPGYEQYF
TRBJ1-2,TRBV15,-,-,TGTGCCACCAGCACGCCGGCGACTAACTATGGCTACACCTTC,CATSTPATNYGYTF